This entry lists 29 T cell receptor beta chains sequenced from one sample in a study of vaccination and CD4 T cells after COVID-19. The treatment: 10-day PBMC culture with coronavirus spike peptide pools or control peptides (ViraFEST assay). The collection of CD4+ T cells from the unexposed donor took place before the COVID-19 pandemic (2011-2018). Sequencing of the DNA from cultured CD4+ T cells was carried out with the Oncomine TCR Beta short-read assay. From CD4+ T cells that had been cultured, genomic DNA was extracted. TCRdb re-analysed the PCR reads in MiXCR, keeping a single row per CDR3 protein. The sample records fewer than 10,000 distinct CDR3 sequences, roughly 33% being singletons. The antigens of these receptors remain unknown. Sequencing input: CD4+ T cells from blood, cultured in vitro. These receptors came from a human donor in good health.

The chain joins TRBV20-1 to TRBJ2-3; TRBD2 matches 12 bases. The CDR3 runs to 14 residues. CDR1 is DFQATT and CDR2 is SNEGSKA in the germline V gene (reference sequence). The ends lost 1 base at V and 4 bases at J; junction bases unmatched: 0. The CDR3 region is CSARGLAGADTQYF. DNA of the CDR3: TGCAGTGCTAGAGGACTAGCGGGAGCAGATACGCAGTATTTT.

This clonotype was recorded a few times. This chain uses TRBV20-1 with TRBJ2-5, with 12 bases fitting TRBD2. Germline V gene lookup returns CDR1 DFQATT and CDR2 SNEGSKA (reference sequence). Trimming took 8 bases from V and 4 from J; bases not matched to a gene: 2. The CDR3 sequence is 12 residues long. CDR3 protein: CSRTSGVETQYF. CDR3 nucleotide sequence: TGCAGTCGGACTAGCGGGGTAGAGACCCAGTACTTC.

The CDR3, as DNA: TGTGCCAGTAGTATAGGTGGGACTAGTGTACCATTCTACGAGCAGTACTTC. This encodes CASSIGGTSVPFYEQYF. The chain employs TRBV19 and TRBJ2-7, with 8 bases fitting TRBD2. The CDR3 is made up of 17 amino acids. Germline values: CDR1 LNHDA, CDR2 SQIVND (reference sequence). The V segment lost 1 base and the J segment 3 bases; nucleotides outside the gene matches: 11.

This clonotype showed up just a few times. The genes are TRBV6-1 and TRBJ1-1; the D gene is possibly TRBD1 (6 bases). With 3 bases removed from V and 1 base from J, the gap between germline ends came to 12 bases. Germline V gives CDR1 MNHNS, CDR2 SASEGT. The CDR3 is 15 amino acids. The CDR3 DNA is TGTGCCAGCAGTGAGCATACAGGGTGGAACACTGAAGCTTTCTTT. This translates into CASSEHTGWNTEAFF.

The rearrangement uses TRBV5-1 and TRBJ2-5; 7 bases match TRBD1. Losses at the gene ends were 3 bases for V and 5 bases for J; bases not matched to a gene: 4. Germline V lookup: CDR1 SGHRS, CDR2 YFSETQ. This CDR3 comprises 13 residues. Here the CDR3 reads CASSSGQEETQYF. In DNA, the CDR3 is TGCGCCAGCAGCTCCGGACAGGAGGAGACCCAGTACTTC. The full variable domain, its missing parts supplied by reference TRBV5-1 and TRBJ2-5, is KAGVTQTPRYLIKTRGQQVTLSCSPISGHRSVSWYQQTPGQGLQFLFEYFSETQRNKGNFPGRFSGRQFSNSRSEMNVSTLELGDSALYLCASSSGQEETQYFGPGTRLLVL.

V and J are TRBV20-1 and TRBJ2-1, with TRBD2 matching 8 bases. Per the germline V gene, CDR1 is DFQATT and CDR2 is SNEGSKA (reference sequence). The CDR3 length is 14 residues. V lost 6 bases and J lost 9; bases outside the gene matches: 13. The CDR3 DNA is TGCAGTGCCCTTACCGGACTAGCTAGCGGTGAGCAGTTCTTC. It yields the protein CSALTGLASGEQFF.

The CDR3 sequence: CARRERELRYEQYF. The DNA for the CDR3 is TGCGCCAGACGAGAGCGGGAACTACGCTACGAGCAGTACTTC. This chain links TRBV10-1 with TRBJ2-7; 7 nucleotides align to TRBD2. V lost 9 bases and J lost 3; bases outside the gene matches: 11. This CDR3 has 14 amino acids. Germline V gives CDR1 WNHNN, CDR2 SYGVQD (reference sequence).

This chain joins TRBV6-1 and TRBJ2-7; 8 nucleotides line up with TRBD1. Germline V gives CDR1 MNHNS, CDR2 SASEGT. Trimming at V came to 11 bases and at J to 1 base, leaving 7 bases not matched to a gene. The CDR3 loop spans 13 amino acids. The CDR3 DNA is TGTGCCGTTTCGGACAGGGCTTCCTACGAGCAGTACTTC. It specifies CAVSDRASYEQYF.

The chain has TRBV6-4 and TRBJ1-5, with unresolved D. The V end lost 2 bases, the J end lost 1 base, and 3 bases lay between the germline ends. Germline V lookup: CDR1 MRHNA, CDR2 SNTAGT. The CDR3 consists of 13 residues. The CDR3: CASSDGSNQPQHF. The CDR3 bases are TGTGCCAGCAGTGACGGAAGCAATCAGCCCCAGCATTTT.

The chain recombines TRBV19 with TRBJ2-1; D is unclear. Trimming took off 2 bases at V and 5 bases at J, with 7 bases between the two ends. The CDR3 loop spans 13 amino acids. CDR1 and CDR2 from the germline V gene are LNHDA and SQIVND (reference sequence). The DNA of the CDR3 is TGTGCCAGTAGTATAATAGTCGACAATGAGCAGTTCTTC. This codes for CASSIIVDNEQFF.

This clonotype was counted a few times. This chain links TRBV24-1 with TRBJ2-1; D possibly corresponds to TRBD2 (5 bases). Germline V CDR1 and CDR2: KGHDR, SFDVKD. V was trimmed by 3 bases and J by 5 bases, leaving 16 bases between them. The CDR3 is 16 residues long. Here the CDR3 reads CATSDRGPLSNNEQFF. The CDR3 nucleotides are TGTGCCACCAGTGATCGAGGGCCGCTCTCGAACAATGAGCAGTTCTTC.

This clonotype was seen more than once but under ten times. V usage is TRBV19 and J usage is TRBJ2-5, with D tentatively TRBD1 (6 bases). V lost 9 bases to trimming and J lost 5 bases, with 16 bases between them. Per the germline V gene, CDR1 is LNHDA and CDR2 is SQIVND (reference sequence). The CDR3 loop spans 13 amino acids. In nucleotides, the CDR3 is TGTGCCAGCAACACAGGGAGTAGGGAGACCCAGTACTTC. It encodes CASNTGSRETQYF. Full variable domain (outside the CDR3, taken from reference TRBV19 and TRBJ2-5): DGGITQSPKYLFRKEGQNVTLSCEQNLNHDAMYWYRQDPGQGLRLIYYSQIVNDFQKGDIAEGYSVSREKKESFPLTVTSAQKNPTAFYLCASNTGSRETQYFGPGTRLLVL.

This sequence joins TRBV7-3 and TRBJ2-5, with D possibly matching TRBD1 (5 bases). The CDR3 consists of 14 residues. CDR1 is SGHTA, CDR2 FQGTGA, per germline. V lost 5 bases to trimming and J lost 5 bases, with 15 bases between them. In nucleotides, the CDR3 is TGTGCCAGCAGCGTATGGGGCGATTCGGAGACCCAGTACTTC. This translates into CASSVWGDSETQYF.

In its sample, this clonotype was seen a few times. The rearrangement uses TRBV12-3 or TRBV12-4 and TRBJ1-6; D perhaps matches TRBD1 (5 bases). This CDR3 comprises 16 residues. Trimming removed 5 bases from V and 5 bases from J, with 16 bases in between. The CDR3 DNA sequence: TGTGCCAGCAGTCCGTATAGGGGTGGGGATAATTCACCCCTCCACTTT. It specifies CASSPYRGGDNSPLHF.

The CDR3, as DNA: TGTGCCAGTAGTAGGGACAGGGAGAATCAGCCCCAGCATTTT. It codes for CASSRDRENQPQHF. The chain recombines TRBV19 with TRBJ1-5, with TRBD1 identical over 9 bases. Germline V gene sequence: CDR1 LNHDA, CDR2 SQIVND (reference sequence). CDR3 size: 14 residues. V trimming: 4 bases; J trimming: 4 bases; junction bases outside the gene matches: 2.

This clonotype was counted a few times. The chain is built from TRBV6-1 and TRBJ2-7; possible D gene TRBD2, 6 bases. The CDR3 is 12 residues long. The germline gives CDR1 MNHNS, CDR2 SASEGT. V dropped 9 bases and J dropped 3 bases, with 12 bases sitting between them. This chain's CDR3 is CASGDFYYEQYF. CDR3 DNA: TGTGCCAGTGGGGACTTTTACTACGAGCAGTACTTC.

The chain combines TRBV6-5 with TRBJ2-7; 7 nucleotides align to TRBD2. Germline assignment: CDR1 MNHEY and CDR2 SVGAGI. The CDR3 sequence is 15 residues long. J lost 6 bases, V lost 2 bases, and 10 bases had no gene match. The CDR3 is CASSYALGGAGEQYF. The CDR3 DNA reads as TGTGCCAGCAGTTACGCGCTGGGAGGGGCCGGCGAGCAGTACTTC.

This clonotype occurred a few times. The chain has TRBV27 and TRBJ2-6, with TRBD1 matching over 10 bases. The ends lost 5 bases at V and 2 bases at J; junction bases unmatched: 6. This CDR3 has 17 residues. Germline lookup yields CDR1 MNHEY and CDR2 SMNVEV (reference sequence). This chain's CDR3 is CASSPGTGVPGANVLTF. CDR3 coding DNA: TGTGCCAGCAGTCCTGGGACAGGGGTGCCTGGGGCCAACGTCCTGACTTTC.

This chain uses TRBV5-6 with TRBJ1-2; a weak D match, TRBD1 (5 bases). Germline V gene sequence: CDR1 SGHDT, CDR2 YYEEEE. The CDR3 contains 14 residues. Between the trimmed V and J ends, which lost 0 bases and 4 bases, there was a span of 10 bases. The CDR3 DNA follows: TGTGCCAGCAGCTTGGTGCGGCAGGGCTATGGCTACACCTTC. Translation gives CASSLVRQGYGYTF.

This clonotype was seen a handful of times. Here the CDR3 DNA reads TGTGCCAGCAGTCGGACTAGCGGAGGCTACGAGCAGTACTTC. Its translation is CASSRTSGGYEQYF. The chain combines TRBV27 with TRBJ2-7; the match to TRBD2 covers 10 bases. Trimming at V came to 5 bases and at J to 3 bases, leaving 4 bases not matched to a gene. Looked up from germline, CDR1 is MNHEY and CDR2 is SMNVEV (reference sequence). The CDR3 length is 14 residues.

This clonotype occurred a few times. The CDR3 sequence: CSASRAWVRGSPLHF. CDR3 nucleotides: TGCAGTGCTAGTAGGGCCTGGGTACGAGGCTCACCCCTCCACTTT. The V call is TRBV20-1, the J call TRBJ1-6; D is unresolved. CDR1 is DFQATT and CDR2 is SNEGSKA in the germline V gene (reference sequence). The germline V and J ends were trimmed by 3 bases and 10 bases, with 19 bases remaining between them. This CDR3 spans 15 amino acids.

By frequency in the sample, this clonotype is medium-sized. The chain carries TRBV24-1 and TRBJ1-1; 8 bases are shared with TRBD1. The CDR3 is made up of 14 amino acids. V trimming: 9 bases; J trimming: 4 bases; junction bases outside the gene matches: 9. Germline V gene lookup returns CDR1 KGHDR and CDR2 SFDVKD. CDR3 sequence: CATRGQGTGTEAFF. The CDR3 DNA follows: TGTGCCACCCGAGGACAGGGTACGGGCACTGAAGCTTTCTTT.

This clonotype was picked up a small number of times. V is TRBV28 and J is TRBJ1-5; the D gene is possibly TRBD1 (5 bases). Trimming removed 5 bases at V and 6 bases at J, with 14 bases between. The CDR3 is made up of 14 amino acids. CDR1 MDHEN and CDR2 SYDVKM come from the germline V gene. The CDR3 sequence is CASSTQGPGQPQHF. The CDR3 bases are TGTGCCAGCAGTACGCAGGGTCCGGGTCAGCCCCAGCATTTT.

This clonotype was detected only once. This chain links TRBV28 with TRBJ2-1, with 10 bases lining up with TRBD2. Germline V CDR1 and CDR2: MDHEN, SYDVKM. The CDR3 length is 15 residues. Trimming took 5 bases from V and 9 from J; bases not matched to a gene: 10. CDR3 protein: CASSQLAGIYGEQFF. CDR3 coding DNA: TGTGCCAGCAGTCAACTAGCGGGAATATATGGTGAGCAGTTCTTC.

By share, this clonotype ranks as medium-sized (0.01 to 0.1%). V is TRBV7-9 and J is TRBJ2-7, with 9 bases matching TRBD1. The CDR3 sequence is 17 residues long. CDR1 is SEHNR, CDR2 FQNEAQ, per germline (reference sequence). J gave up 5 bases and V 5 bases, and 16 bases lay outside the gene matches. The CDR3 loop is CASSLLRTGVSSDEQYF. The DNA for the CDR3 is TGTGCCAGCAGCCTCCTTAGGACAGGGGTTTCTTCAGACGAGCAGTACTTC.

This rearrangement joins TRBV7-9 to TRBJ1-3; D gene unclear. The germline V gene has CDR1 SEHNR and CDR2 FQNEAQ (reference sequence). The CDR3 loop spans 14 amino acids. Trimming pared 4 bases from V and 1 base from J, leaving 8 bases between. CDR3 nucleotide sequence: TGTGCCAGCAGCTCTCTTAGGTCTGGAAACACCATATATTTT. The encoded protein is CASSSLRSGNTIYF.

There are a few counts of this clonotype. This chain links TRBV20-1 with TRBJ1-1; D gene unclear. Germline V gene lookup returns CDR1 DFQATT and CDR2 SNEGSKA (reference sequence). Trimming removed 3 bases at V and 4 bases at J, with 12 bases between. The CDR3 contains 13 residues. The CDR3 bases are TGCAGTGCTAGCCTTGGGGTAGTCACTGAAGCTTTCTTT. Encoded protein: CSASLGVVTEAFF.

This clonotype was observed a handful of times. For the CDR3, the DNA is TGCAGTGCCCACTACTCGACTAGCGAAGAGCAGTTCTTC. Residues: CSAHYSTSEEQFF. V and J are TRBV20-1 and TRBJ2-1, with 8 bases matching TRBD2. V was clipped by 6 bases and J by 10 bases; unmatched bases: 11. CDR1 and CDR2 from the germline V gene are DFQATT and SNEGSKA (reference sequence). The CDR3 is 13 residues long.

This clonotype was observed a handful of times. The chain recombines TRBV24-1 with TRBJ2-5; perhaps TRBD1 as D (6 bases). V lost 4 bases to trimming and J lost 4 bases, with 15 bases between them. Germline V gives CDR1 KGHDR, CDR2 SFDVKD. This CDR3 is 15 amino acids long. DNA of the CDR3: TGTGCCACCAGTGACCCTGACAGGTATGGAGAGACCCAGTACTTC. It codes for CATSDPDRYGETQYF.